The rows below give T cell receptor beta chains drawn from one sample of a study of cytomegalovirus exposure and HLA in healthy donors. The assay was immunoSEQ multiplex PCR, and TCRdb's table has in-frame clones only and misses some. The sample holds over 150,000 clones, around four fifths seen once. The sample was PBMCs. The receptor set was obtained from a woman in her 50s in good health and CMV-seropositive. Each CDR3 is given without its conserved first and last residue. The order of the fields is V gene, CDR3 protein.

TRBV6-5,ASSDMGSGLYGYT
TRBV6-6,ASTSGVGSYNSPLH
TRBV20-1,SGSGNYGYT
TRBV27,ASSPDNRPYYGYT
TRBV10-3,ASRYFKSSNQPQH
TRBV10-2,ASSESRGRHEQF
TRBV2,ASSDPGGTGELF
TRBV28,ASSPRDLALEQY
TRBV5-1,ASSSTGQPGANVLT
TRBV7-2,ASSLVGGTSYEQY
TRBV28,ASSLRDTEAF
TRBV19,ASSISLMGQGATSYGYT
TRBV7-2,ASSSDGGWETQY
TRBV4-1,ASSHGARGGAGTGELF